This T cell receptor (beta chain) derives from a study of Ad26.COV2.S vaccination and SARS-CoV-2 variants (dated by TCRdb to 2020 to 2022). General notes on the study: Donors in the vaccine arm were drawn from COV1001, a phase I-IIa trial of Ad26.COV2.S in healthy adults that was multicentre, randomized, double-blind and placebo-controlled. Trial participants were randomized into five groups of five: low-dose or high-dose Ad26.COV2.S given once or twice, or placebo on both occasions. Dosing of Ad26.COV2.S was intramuscular, at either 5x10^10 or 1x10^11 viral particles, delivered as one shot or as two shots spaced 56 days apart. TCRbeta repertoire sequencing was used to assess the specificity and breadth of SARS-CoV-2-reactive T cell receptors after Ad26.COV2.S vaccination. Investigators did not know the trial group allocation while performing experiments and assessing outcomes. The TCR-sequenced set comprised about 32 samples: approximately 19 Ad26.COV2.S vaccine recipients, 5 placebo recipients and 8 SARS-CoV-2 convalescent individuals.

From the germline V gene, CDR1 is KGHSH and CDR2 is LQKENI. V and J are trimmed by 1 base and 3 bases, and the gene matches miss 5 bases of the junction. Its CDR3 holds 16 amino acids, cysteine through phenylalanine. This entry keeps only the CDR3 DNA: 48 bases, framed from base 1. Results and caveats for the whole study, not just this receptor: The authors noted that the TCR breadth and depth analyses may have underestimated total T cell responses. Vaccine and placebo recipients had comparable non-spike TCR breadth, which fits with the vaccine containing only spike. After vaccination, spike-specific CD8+ and CD4+ T cell responses were reported to show substantial breadth. Ad26.COV2.S recipients had higher spike-specific TCR breadth than placebo recipients (P = 0.0014). Comparing responses between vaccine doses or regimens was not something the study was powered to do.

The treatment or condition label for this specimen denotes: roughly 19 received Ad26.COV2.S at low or high dose, single or two shots; roughly five received placebo; per-sample allocation not given. For vaccine and placebo recipients, repertoires were sequenced using samples collected on day 63 after the first injection. In Cohort 1b, around 25 adults aged 18-55 years were enrolled at a single site in Boston, USA, between 29 July and 7 August 2020. Ad26.COV2.S was a replication-incompetent adenovirus type 26 vector expressing a prefusion-stabilized SARS-CoV-2 spike protein from the original Wuhan strain. The immunoSEQ Assay was used to sequence TCRbeta CDR3 regions. After extraction, genomic DNA underwent amplification by bias-controlled multiplex PCR, followed by high-throughput sequencing. Under the source paper's analysis protocol: To quantify the absolute abundance of every unique TCRbeta CDR3 region, sequences were collapsed and filtered. T cell fraction was estimated by normalizing TCRbeta template counts to usable DNA, which was measured by amplifying reference genes present in all nucleated cells. Repertoire TCRs were annotated as SARS-CoV-2-specific when V gene, CDR3 amino acid sequence and J gene were exactly matched to a known reactive TCR set. The reference SARS-CoV-2 TCR set was derived from MIRA and filtered for enrichment in COVID-19-positive ImmuneCODE repertoires, a step that removed public or cross-reactive TCRs. Using the MIRA antigens, annotated TCRs were further analysed by specific ORF or by position within an ORF. Breadth was defined as the number of annotated unique rearrangements divided by the total number of unique productive rearrangements, and depth was defined as the summed frequency of the annotated unique rearrangements. TCR breadth was compared between groups using two-sided Wilcoxon rank-sum tests. TCRdb took over this immuneACCESS table, retaining in-frame rearrangements with V and J assigned. Such tables are incomplete; in checked studies, under half of the missing clones stem from an unresolved V gene, and the remainder is unexplained. The V and J calls and clone size are taken from that table; D and trimming were inferred from the DNA. The sample contains a few hundred thousand clones, around 87% of them found a single time. The ten largest clonotypes hold about 3.5% of the sample.

Concerning this clone itself: It has no known antigen specificity. No base quality information exists; no much larger clone differs at one position.

This sequence originates from a person between 18 and 65 years old who received the Ad26.COV2.S COVID-19 vaccine or a placebo. The input for sequencing was peripheral blood, taken in a trial of Ad26.COV2.S vaccine versus placebo. The V and J genes are TRBV18 and TRBJ1-5, with 8 bases in between that match TRBD1. The bases are TGTGCCAGCTCACCACGCAGGGGGCTAGACAATCAGCCCCAGCATTTT. Translated, this is CASSPRRGLDNQPQHF. Beyond the CDR3, the reference TRBV18 and TRBJ1-5 genes provide the residues; the full variable domain reads: NAGVMQNPRHLVRRRGQEARLRCSPMKGHSHVYWYRQLPEEGLKFMVYLQKENIIDESGMPKERFSAEFPKEGPSILRIQQVVRGDSAAYFCASSPRRGLDNQPQHFGDGTRLSIL.